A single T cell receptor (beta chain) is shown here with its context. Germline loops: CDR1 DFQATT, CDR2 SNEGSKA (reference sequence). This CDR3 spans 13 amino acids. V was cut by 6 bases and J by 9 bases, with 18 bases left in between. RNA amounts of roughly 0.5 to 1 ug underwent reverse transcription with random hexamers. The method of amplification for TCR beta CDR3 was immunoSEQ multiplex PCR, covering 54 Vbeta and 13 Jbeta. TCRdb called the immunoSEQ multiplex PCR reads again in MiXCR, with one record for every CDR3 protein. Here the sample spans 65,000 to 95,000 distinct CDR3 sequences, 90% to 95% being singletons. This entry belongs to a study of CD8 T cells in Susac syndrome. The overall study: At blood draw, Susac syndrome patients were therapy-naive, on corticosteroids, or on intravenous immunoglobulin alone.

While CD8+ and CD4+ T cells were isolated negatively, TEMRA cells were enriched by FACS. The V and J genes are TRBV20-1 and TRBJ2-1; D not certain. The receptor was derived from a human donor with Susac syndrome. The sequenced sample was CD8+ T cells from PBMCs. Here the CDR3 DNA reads TGCAGTGCCCTCCCCTTCGAAGTGGCTGAGCAGTTCTTC. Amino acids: CSALPFEVAEQFF.